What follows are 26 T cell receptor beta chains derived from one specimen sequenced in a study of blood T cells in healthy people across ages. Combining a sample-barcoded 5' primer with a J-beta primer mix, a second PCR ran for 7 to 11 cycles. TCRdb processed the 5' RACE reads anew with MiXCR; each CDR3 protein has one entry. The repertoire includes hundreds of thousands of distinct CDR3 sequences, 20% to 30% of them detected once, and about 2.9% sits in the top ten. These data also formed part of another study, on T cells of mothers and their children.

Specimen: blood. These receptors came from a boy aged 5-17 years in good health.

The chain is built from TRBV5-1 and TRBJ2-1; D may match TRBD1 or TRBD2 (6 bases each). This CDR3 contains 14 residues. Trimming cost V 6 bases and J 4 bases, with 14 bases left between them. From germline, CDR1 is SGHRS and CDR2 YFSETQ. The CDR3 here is CASTLGGQYNEQFF. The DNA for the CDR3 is TGCGCCAGCACCCTTGGGGGGCAATACAATGAGCAGTTCTTC.

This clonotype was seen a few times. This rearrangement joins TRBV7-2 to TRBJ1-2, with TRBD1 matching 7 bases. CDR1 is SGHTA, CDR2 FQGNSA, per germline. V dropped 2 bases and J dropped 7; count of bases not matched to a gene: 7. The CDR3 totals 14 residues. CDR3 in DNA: TGTGCCAGCAGCTTACTAGGGGACAGCCCTGGCTACACCTTC. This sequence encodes CASSLLGDSPGYTF.

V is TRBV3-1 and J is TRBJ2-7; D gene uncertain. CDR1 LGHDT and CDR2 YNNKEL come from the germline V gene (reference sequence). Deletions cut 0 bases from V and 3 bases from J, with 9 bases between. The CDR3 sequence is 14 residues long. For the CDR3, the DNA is TGTGCCAGCAGCCAAGATAATTACCGCTACGAGCAGTACTTC. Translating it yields CASSQDNYRYEQYF.

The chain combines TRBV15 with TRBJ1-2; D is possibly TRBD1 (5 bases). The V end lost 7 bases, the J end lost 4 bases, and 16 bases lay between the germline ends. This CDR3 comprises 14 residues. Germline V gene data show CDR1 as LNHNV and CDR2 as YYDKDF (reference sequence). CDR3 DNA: TGTGCCACCACACCAACTGGGGACCCCTATGGCTACACCTTC. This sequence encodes CATTPTGDPYGYTF.

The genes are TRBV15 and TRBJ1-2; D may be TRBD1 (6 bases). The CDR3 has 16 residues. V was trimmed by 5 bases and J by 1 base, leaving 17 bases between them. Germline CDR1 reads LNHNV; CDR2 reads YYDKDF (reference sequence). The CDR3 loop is CATSFEGGAGNYGYTF. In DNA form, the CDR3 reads TGTGCCACCAGCTTTGAGGGGGGAGCGGGTAACTATGGCTACACCTTC. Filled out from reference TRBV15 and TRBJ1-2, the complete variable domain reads DAMVIQNPRYQVTQFGKPVTLSCSQTLNHNVMYWYQQKSSQAPKLLFHYYDKDFNNEADTPDNFQSRRPNTSFCFLDIRSPGLGDTAMYLCATSFEGGAGNYGYTFGSGTRLTVV.

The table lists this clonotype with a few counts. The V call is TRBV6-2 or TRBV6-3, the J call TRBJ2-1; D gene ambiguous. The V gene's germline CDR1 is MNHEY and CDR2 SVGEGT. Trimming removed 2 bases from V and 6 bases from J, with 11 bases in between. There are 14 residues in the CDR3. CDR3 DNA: TGTGCCAGCAGTTACGCAGCGCACGGCAATGAGCAGTTCTTC. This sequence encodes CASSYAAHGNEQFF.

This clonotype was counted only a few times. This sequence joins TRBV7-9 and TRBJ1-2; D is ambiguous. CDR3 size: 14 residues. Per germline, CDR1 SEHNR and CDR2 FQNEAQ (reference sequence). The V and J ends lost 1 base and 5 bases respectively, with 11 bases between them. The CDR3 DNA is TGTGCCAGCAGCTTAGAGTTCGGCGGTTATGGCTACACCTTC. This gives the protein CASSLEFGGYGYTF.

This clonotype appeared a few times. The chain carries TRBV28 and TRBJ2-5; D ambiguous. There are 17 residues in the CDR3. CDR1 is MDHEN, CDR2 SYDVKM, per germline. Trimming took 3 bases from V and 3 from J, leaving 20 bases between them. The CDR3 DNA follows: TGTGCCAGCAGTTTCCGCCGGTATCGACGGTCGGAAGAGACCCAGTACTTC. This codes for CASSFRRYRRSEETQYF.

CDR3 bases: TGCAGCGTTGAAGATCACCCCCCCGGGGGTTCTGAAAAACTGTTTTTT. It encodes CSVEDHPPGGSEKLFF. This rearrangement joins TRBV29-1 to TRBJ1-4; maybe TRBD1 (5 bases). The V end lost 0 bases, the J end lost 7 bases, and 18 bases lay between the germline ends. The CDR3 loop spans 16 amino acids. The germline gives CDR1 SQVTM, CDR2 ANQGSEA. The entire variable domain, with the rest obtained from reference TRBV29-1 and TRBJ1-4, is as follows: SAVISQKPSRDICQRGTSLTIQCQVDSQVTMMFWYRQQPGQSLTLIATANQGSEATYESGFVIDKFPISRPNLTFSTLTVSNMSPEDSSIYLCSVEDHPPGGSEKLFFGSGTQLSVL.

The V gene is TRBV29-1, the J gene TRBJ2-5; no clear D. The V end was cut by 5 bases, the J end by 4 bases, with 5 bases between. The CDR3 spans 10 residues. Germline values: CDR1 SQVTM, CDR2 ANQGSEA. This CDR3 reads CSVSSETQYF. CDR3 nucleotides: TGCAGCGTTTCTTCAGAGACCCAGTACTTC.

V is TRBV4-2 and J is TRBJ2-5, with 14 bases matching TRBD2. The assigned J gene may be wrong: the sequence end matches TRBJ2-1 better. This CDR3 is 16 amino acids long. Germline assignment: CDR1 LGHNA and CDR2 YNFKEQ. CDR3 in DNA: TGTGCCAGCAGCCAAGATGGGACTAGCGGGGGTAATGAGCAGTTCTTC. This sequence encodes CASSQDGTSGGNEQFF.

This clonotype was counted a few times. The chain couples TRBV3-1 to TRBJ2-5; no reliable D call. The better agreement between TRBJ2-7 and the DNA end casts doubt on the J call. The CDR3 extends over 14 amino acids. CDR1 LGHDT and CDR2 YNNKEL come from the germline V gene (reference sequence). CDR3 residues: CASSQGTASYEQYF. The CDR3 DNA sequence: TGTGCCAGCAGCCAAGGAACAGCCTCCTACGAGCAGTACTTC.

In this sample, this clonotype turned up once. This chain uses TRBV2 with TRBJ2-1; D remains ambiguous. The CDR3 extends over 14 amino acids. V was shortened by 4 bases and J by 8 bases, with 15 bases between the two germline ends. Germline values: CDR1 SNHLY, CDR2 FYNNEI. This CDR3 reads CASSVLDPAHEQFF. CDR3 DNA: TGTGCCAGCAGTGTCCTAGACCCGGCTCATGAGCAGTTCTTC.

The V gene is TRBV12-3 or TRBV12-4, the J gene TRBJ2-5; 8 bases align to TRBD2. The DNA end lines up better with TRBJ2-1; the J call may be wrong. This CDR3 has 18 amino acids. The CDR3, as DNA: TGTGCCAGCAGCCTAGGCCTCCGACGAGCGGGGGAGTACAATGAGCAGTTCTTC. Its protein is CASSLGLRRAGEYNEQFF.

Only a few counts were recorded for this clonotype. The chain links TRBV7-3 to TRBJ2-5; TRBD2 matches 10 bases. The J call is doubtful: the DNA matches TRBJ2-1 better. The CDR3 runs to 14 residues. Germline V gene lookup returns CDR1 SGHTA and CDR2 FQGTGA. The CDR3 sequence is CASSAGTSANEQFF. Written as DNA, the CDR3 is TGTGCCAGCAGCGCCGGGACTAGCGCCAATGAGCAGTTCTTC.

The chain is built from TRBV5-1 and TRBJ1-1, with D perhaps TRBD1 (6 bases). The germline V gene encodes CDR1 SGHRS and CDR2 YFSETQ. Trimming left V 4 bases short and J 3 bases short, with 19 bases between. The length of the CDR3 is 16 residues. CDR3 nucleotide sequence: TGCGCCAGCAGCCCTACGGGGGGGGCCCAGGACACTGAAGCTTTCTTT. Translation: CASSPTGGAQDTEAFF.

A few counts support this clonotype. CDR3 nucleotide sequence: TGTGCCAGCAGCGTAGCTACTTTGGGCGGTAACCAAGAGACCCAGTACTTC. This codes for CASSVATLGGNQETQYF. The chain has TRBV9 and TRBJ2-5; D call uncertain. This CDR3 contains 17 residues. Trimming left V 0 bases short and J 0 bases short, with 15 bases between. The germline gives CDR1 SGDLS, CDR2 YYNGEE. Together with reference TRBV9 and TRBJ2-5, the CDR3 gives the full variable domain: DSGVTQTPKHLITATGQRVTLRCSPRSGDLSVYWYQQSLDQGLQFLIQYYNGEERAKGNILERFSAQQFPDLHSELNLSSLELGDSALYFCASSVATLGGNQETQYFGPGTRLLVL.

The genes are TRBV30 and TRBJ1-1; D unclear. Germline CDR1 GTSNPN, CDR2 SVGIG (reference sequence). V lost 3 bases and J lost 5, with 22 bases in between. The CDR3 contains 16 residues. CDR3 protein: CAWRPELGSGRTEAFF. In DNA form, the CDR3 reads TGTGCCTGGAGGCCTGAGCTGGGGTCCGGGAGGACTGAAGCTTTCTTT.

The CDR3 region is CASSWISSPDTQYF. CDR3 nucleotides: TGTGCCAGCAGCTGGATTTCCTCCCCGGATACGCAGTATTTT. The chain uses TRBV11-1 and TRBJ2-3; D is unclear. V dropped 4 bases and J dropped 6 bases, with 14 bases sitting between them. CDR3 size: 14 residues. Germline V lookup: CDR1 SGHAT, CDR2 FQDESV (reference sequence).

The CDR3 here is CASSKGSGDYNSPLHF. The CDR3 nucleotides are TGTGCTAGTAGCAAGGGGAGCGGAGACTATAATTCACCCCTCCACTTT. The chain is built from TRBV6-6 and TRBJ1-6, with D maybe TRBD1 (5 bases). Per germline, CDR1 MNHNY and CDR2 SVGAGI (reference sequence). This CDR3 has 16 amino acids.

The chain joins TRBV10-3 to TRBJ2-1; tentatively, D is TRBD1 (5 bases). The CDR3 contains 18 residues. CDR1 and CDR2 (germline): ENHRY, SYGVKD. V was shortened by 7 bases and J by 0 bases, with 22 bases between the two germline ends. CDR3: CAIKYRSYILSSYNEQFF. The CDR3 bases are TGTGCCATCAAGTACAGGTCCTACATCCTAAGCTCCTACAATGAGCAGTTCTTC.

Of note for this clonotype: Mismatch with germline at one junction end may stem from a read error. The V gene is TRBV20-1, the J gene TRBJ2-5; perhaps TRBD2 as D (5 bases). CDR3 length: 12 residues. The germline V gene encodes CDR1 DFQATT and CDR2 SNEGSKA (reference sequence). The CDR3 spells CSARREQSGFQF. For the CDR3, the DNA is TGCAGTGCTAGACGTGAACAGTCGGGATTCCAATTC.

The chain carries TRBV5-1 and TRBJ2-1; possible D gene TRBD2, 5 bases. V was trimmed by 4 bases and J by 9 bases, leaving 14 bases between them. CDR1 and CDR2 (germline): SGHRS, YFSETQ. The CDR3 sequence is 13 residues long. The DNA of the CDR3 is TGCGCCAGCAGCAAGGTCGAGGCGGGTGAGCAGTTCTTC. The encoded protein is CASSKVEAGEQFF.

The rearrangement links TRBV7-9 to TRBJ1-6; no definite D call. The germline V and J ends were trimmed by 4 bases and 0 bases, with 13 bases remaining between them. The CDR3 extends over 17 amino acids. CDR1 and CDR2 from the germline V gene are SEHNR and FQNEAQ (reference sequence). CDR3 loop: CASSSDSSSSYNSPLHF. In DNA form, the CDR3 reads TGTGCCAGCAGCTCGGACTCCTCGAGCTCCTATAATTCACCCCTCCACTTT.

CDR3 coding DNA: TGCAGTGCTAGATCCGGTGGCAGCCCCAATCAGCCCCAGCATTTT. Translation: CSARSGGSPNQPQHF. The rearrangement uses TRBV20-1 and TRBJ1-5, with D hard to call. The V gene's germline CDR1 is DFQATT and CDR2 SNEGSKA (reference sequence). Deletions cut 2 bases from V and 3 bases from J, with 14 bases between. This CDR3 contains 15 residues.

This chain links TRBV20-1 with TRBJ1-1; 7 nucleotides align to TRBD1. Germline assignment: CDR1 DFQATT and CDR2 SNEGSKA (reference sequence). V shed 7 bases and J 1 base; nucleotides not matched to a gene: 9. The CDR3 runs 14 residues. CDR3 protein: CSVFSGGGNTEAFF. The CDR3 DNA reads TGCAGTGTTTTCTCAGGGGGAGGGAACACTGAAGCTTTCTTT.